Below, 24 T cell receptor beta chains from the same sample are listed, as sequenced in a study of identical twins. TCRdb recomputed calls from the 5' RACE reads with MiXCR, one row per CDR3 protein. Altogether about 900,000 distinct CDR3 sequences are present, approximately 13% being singletons, with the ten largest covering roughly 1.5%. A further study also used this sample, focusing on yellow fever vaccine responses in identical twins.

Sequenced sample: PBMCs. The receptors were sampled from a woman between 18 and 29 years old in good health.

This rearrangement joins TRBV28 to TRBJ2-1; 9 positions agree with TRBD2. The V and J ends lost 6 bases and 1 base, in that order; junction bases with no gene match: 13. The CDR3 has 18 amino acids. Germline assignment: CDR1 MDHEN and CDR2 SYDVKM. The CDR3 spells CASSPRGREGRSYNEQFF. The CDR3 DNA reads TGTGCCAGCAGCCCGCGCGGGCGGGAGGGCCGGTCCTACAATGAGCAGTTCTTC.

The chain recombines TRBV20-1 with TRBJ2-1, with 12 bases lining up with TRBD2. V was pared by 1 base and J by 6 bases, with 4 bases of the junction left unmatched. The CDR3 contains 15 residues. Germline V gene sequence: CDR1 DFQATT, CDR2 SNEGSKA (reference sequence). The CDR3 DNA follows: TGCAGTGCTAGAGCTCTAGCGGGAGGGTTCAATGAGCAGTTCTTC. Encoded protein: CSARALAGGFNEQFF.

This clonotype was observed a few times. This chain connects TRBV27 to TRBJ2-7; TRBD2 matches 9 bases. V dropped 6 bases and J dropped 5; count of bases not matched to a gene: 14. The CDR3 length is 16 residues. The V gene's germline CDR1 is MNHEY and CDR2 SMNVEV (reference sequence). The CDR3 region has the DNA TGTGCCAGCAGACAACAGGGCGCGGGAGGGCCCAACGAGCAGTACTTC. It translates to CASRQQGAGGPNEQYF.

The chain recombines TRBV6-2 or TRBV6-3 with TRBJ2-1, with TRBD2 matching 10 bases. The CDR3 loop spans 14 amino acids. J lost 4 bases, V lost 8 bases, and 5 bases had no gene match. Germline V gene sequence: CDR1 MNHEY, CDR2 SVGEGT. The CDR3 loop is CASSTSGFYNEQFF. The CDR3 nucleotides are TGTGCCAGCTCGACTAGCGGGTTTTACAATGAGCAGTTCTTC.

This clonotype occurred a few times. The chain combines TRBV20-1 with TRBJ2-1; maybe TRBD1 (5 bases). Looked up from germline, CDR1 is DFQATT and CDR2 is SNEGSKA (reference sequence). The CDR3 totals 14 residues. Trimming pared 4 bases from V and 8 bases from J, leaving 18 bases between. The CDR3 DNA reads TGCAGTGCTATTCGTGGGCTCCAGGGTCATGAGCAGTTCTTC. The encoded protein is CSAIRGLQGHEQFF.

This clonotype was seen repeatedly, ten times or more. The chain uses TRBV20-1 and TRBJ1-1; tentative D call: TRBD1 (5 bases). V was cut by 5 bases and J by 1 base, with 8 bases left in between. This CDR3 spans 12 amino acids. Germline assignment: CDR1 DFQATT and CDR2 SNEGSKA (reference sequence). The CDR3 region is CSAPQGNTEAFF. The CDR3 DNA sequence: TGCAGTGCTCCTCAGGGGAACACTGAAGCTTTCTTT.

This clonotype was seen only a few times. This chain uses TRBV7-3 with TRBJ2-6; D is undetermined. This CDR3 contains 15 residues. Germline V gene data show CDR1 as SGHTA and CDR2 as FQGTGA. V was pared by 4 bases and J by 0 bases, with 7 bases between. CDR3 sequence (DNA): TGTGCCAGCAGCTCGCCGTCCTCTGGGGCCAACGTCCTGACTTTC. Translating it yields CASSSPSSGANVLTF.

J is TRBJ2-5 and V is TRBV5-1; D gene unclear. Deletions cut 0 bases from V and 5 bases from J, with 8 bases between. Germline V CDR1 and CDR2: SGHRS, YFSETQ. This CDR3 is 13 amino acids long. This CDR3 is CASSLDITETQYF. For the CDR3, the DNA is TGCGCCAGCAGCTTGGATATTACGGAGACCCAGTACTTC. Complete variable domain (other parts from reference TRBV5-1 and TRBJ2-5): KAGVTQTPRYLIKTRGQQVTLSCSPISGHRSVSWYQQTPGQGLQFLFEYFSETQRNKGNFPGRFSGRQFSNSRSEMNVSTLELGDSALYLCASSLDITETQYFGPGTRLLVL.

The CDR3 DNA reads as TGCGCCAGCAGCCAAGTGAGAGGACAGGGCGAGGGGGAGACCCAGTACTTC. Its translation is CASSQVRGQGEGETQYF. V usage is TRBV4-1 and J usage is TRBJ2-5; 8 bases map to TRBD1. There are 17 residues in the CDR3. V shed 1 base and J 5 bases; nucleotides not matched to a gene: 12. Germline-derived CDR1 and CDR2 are MGHRA and YSYEKL.

The chain uses TRBV4-2 and TRBJ2-5; possibly TRBD2 for D (5 bases). Trimming removed 4 bases at V and 4 bases at J, with 13 bases between. The CDR3 consists of 14 residues. Per the germline V gene, CDR1 is LGHNA and CDR2 is YNFKEQ. CDR3 nucleotides: TGTGCCAGCAGCCCCCGCGGGCCCGGAGAGACCCAGTACTTC. Translating gives CASSPRGPGETQYF.

The chain recombines TRBV10-3 with TRBJ1-1, with D uncertain. CDR1 is ENHRY, CDR2 SYGVKD, per germline. The V end lost 0 bases, the J end lost 1 base, and 9 bases lay between the germline ends. The CDR3 is 15 residues long. This CDR3 is CAISESEGPNTEAFF. The CDR3 region has the DNA TGTGCCATCAGTGAGTCTGAGGGCCCGAACACTGAAGCTTTCTTT.

The chain recombines TRBV29-1 with TRBJ2-7, with 11 positions matching TRBD2. Germline lookup yields CDR1 SQVTM and CDR2 ANQGSEA. The CDR3 sequence is 16 residues long. V shed 3 bases and J 1 base; nucleotides not matched to a gene: 8. The CDR3: CSVEELAGGGSYEQYF. DNA of the CDR3: TGCAGCGTTGAGGAGCTAGCGGGAGGAGGATCCTACGAGCAGTACTTC.

There are a few counts of this clonotype. This chain joins TRBV20-1 and TRBJ2-1, with 11 bases matching TRBD2. The CDR3 has 16 residues. With V trimmed by 6 bases and J by 1 base, 8 bases remained unmatched. Germline V gene sequence: CDR1 DFQATT, CDR2 SNEGSKA (reference sequence). CDR3 bases: TGCAGTGCGAGACTAGCGGGGTCCTTATCCTACAATGAGCAGTTCTTC. Translating it yields CSARLAGSLSYNEQFF.

This clonotype was observed a handful of times. The DNA for the CDR3 is TGTGCCAGCAGTTACCACCCGGGCGGCTATGGCTACACCTTC. Residues: CASSYHPGGYGYTF. This rearrangement joins TRBV6-5 to TRBJ1-2, with no clear D. CDR1 MNHEY and CDR2 SVGAGI come from the germline V gene. The germline V and J ends were trimmed by 2 bases and 4 bases, with 11 bases remaining between them. The CDR3 is 14 residues long.

V gene TRBV5-1 combines with J gene TRBJ2-1; TRBD1 agrees at 12 bases. This CDR3 is 15 amino acids long. Germline-derived CDR1 and CDR2 are SGHRS and YFSETQ. V trimming: 5 bases; J trimming: 9 bases; junction bases outside the gene matches: 9. The CDR3 region has the DNA TGCGCCAGCAGGGATACCGGGACAGGGGGCTTTGAGCAGTTCTTC. Amino acids: CASRDTGTGGFEQFF.

This clonotype was picked up a small number of times. This chain joins TRBV28 and TRBJ1-1; D ambiguous. This CDR3 spans 12 amino acids. Between the trimmed V and J ends, which lost 5 bases and 9 bases, there was a span of 13 bases. Germline V gene lookup returns CDR1 MDHEN and CDR2 SYDVKM. The CDR3, as DNA: TGTGCCAGCAGTCCCGACCCTGGGAAAGCTTTCTTT. This gives the protein CASSPDPGKAFF.

This clonotype was counted at least ten times. The rearrangement uses TRBV10-3 and TRBJ1-1; D gene unclear. The CDR3 sequence is 12 residues long. Germline V gives CDR1 ENHRY, CDR2 SYGVKD. V lost 2 bases to trimming and J lost 1 base, with 2 bases between them. CDR3 loop: CAISERNTEAFF. CDR3 coding DNA: TGTGCCATCAGTGAGAGGAACACTGAAGCTTTCTTT.

The chain employs TRBV5-6 and TRBJ2-5, with a weak D call TRBD1 (5 bases). Trimming cost V 2 bases and J 2 bases, with 16 bases left between them. Germline CDR1 SGHDT, CDR2 YYEEEE. The CDR3 is 16 amino acids. The CDR3 DNA is TGTGCCAGCAGCTTAAGGGCCCAGGGTAAACAAGAGACCCAGTACTTC. This sequence encodes CASSLRAQGKQETQYF.

This clonotype was seen only a few times. The chain is built from TRBV6-1 and TRBJ2-1; D unclear. There are 15 residues in the CDR3. CDR1 is MNHNS and CDR2 is SASEGT in the germline V gene. V was shortened by 4 bases and J by 7 bases, with 17 bases between the two germline ends. Written as DNA, the CDR3 is TGTGCCAGCAGTGCAGGCCCGTTGGGTGGGAATGAGCAGTTCTTC. It specifies CASSAGPLGGNEQFF.

This clonotype has at least ten counts. The V and J genes are TRBV21-1 and TRBJ2-7; the tabulated D call, TRBD1, remains unverified against the DNA. TRBV21-1 is annotated as a pseudogene. The CDR3 sequence is 14 residues long. The CDR3 here is CASSKGDRSYEQYV. The CDR3 DNA reads as TGTGCCAGCAGCAAAGGGGACAGATCCTACGAGCAGTACGTC.

The J gene is TRBJ2-7, the V gene TRBV20-1; 10 bases fit TRBD1. Germline assignment: CDR1 DFQATT and CDR2 SNEGSKA (reference sequence). The CDR3 loop spans 15 amino acids. V lost 4 bases to trimming and J lost 4 bases; unmatched junction nucleotides: 10. The CDR3 region is CSATGTGVLDYEQYF. The CDR3 bases are TGCAGTGCTACCGGGACAGGGGTGTTAGATTACGAGCAGTACTTC.

The chain combines TRBV20-1 with TRBJ2-1; D remains unclear. V lost 3 bases and J lost 7, with 25 bases in between. The CDR3 has 17 residues. The germline gives CDR1 DFQATT, CDR2 SNEGSKA (reference sequence). This CDR3 reads CSASGLVLYQYSNEQFF. The CDR3 nucleotides are TGCAGTGCTAGTGGATTAGTCCTCTACCAATATAGTAATGAGCAGTTCTTC.

The rearrangement uses TRBV20-1 and TRBJ2-3; no firm D call. The germline V gene encodes CDR1 DFQATT and CDR2 SNEGSKA (reference sequence). V lost 3 bases, J lost 6 bases, and 10 bases lay in between. The CDR3 totals 12 residues. The chain's CDR3 is CSARSQLDTQYF. As DNA, the CDR3 is TGCAGTGCTAGGAGTCAGTTGGATACGCAGTATTTT.

This clonotype appeared many times. The V call is TRBV6-5, the J call TRBJ1-1; D perhaps matches TRBD1 (6 bases). V lost 0 bases to trimming and J lost 1 base, with 12 bases between them. Germline assignment: CDR1 MNHEY and CDR2 SVGAGI. The CDR3 runs to 16 residues. CDR3 sequence reads: CASSYSKYRENTEAFF. The CDR3 DNA follows: TGTGCCAGCAGTTACTCGAAGTACAGGGAGAACACTGAAGCTTTCTTT.